The 32 T cell receptor beta chains listed next were all sequenced from one sample in a study of T cell responses to AZD1222 COVID-19 vaccine. Method: immunoSEQ multiplex PCR; TCRdb's copy keeps in-frame clones and lacks some. The repertoire holds just under 85,000 clones, with 86% as singletons. The specimen was peripheral blood, collected on day 0 of AZD1222 vaccination. The receptors shown here come from an adult in good health.

This clone appeared a single time. The chain recombines TRBV12-3 or TRBV12-4 with TRBJ1-5, with TRBD1 as a possible D gene (5 bases). The ends were cut back, 6 bases at V and 11 bases at J, with 14 bases in the middle. The CDR3 extends over 12 amino acids. The CDR3 DNA reads TGTGCCAGCAGCCCTCCCGGGACGGCCCAGCATTTT. Amino acids: CASSPPGTAQHF.

The chain recombines TRBV3-1 (or the pseudogene TRBV3-2) with TRBJ2-5; D remains unclear. Deletions cut 7 bases from V and 5 bases from J, with 17 bases between. This CDR3 has 14 amino acids. Germline CDR1 reads LGHDT; CDR2 reads YNNKEL (reference sequence). DNA of the CDR3: TGTGCCAGCACCCCCATAGGTAGCCGGGAGACCCAGTACTTC. Translating gives CASTPIGSRETQYF.

This clone was seen once. This chain joins TRBV19 and TRBJ2-3; TRBD1 aligns across 7 bases. The CDR3 runs to 13 residues. V was clipped by 7 bases and J by 1 base; unmatched bases: 2. Germline V gene lookup returns CDR1 LNHDA and CDR2 SQIVND (reference sequence). This CDR3 is CASNRGRTDTQYF. The CDR3 DNA reads as TGTGCCAGTAACAGGGGCCGCACAGATACGCAGTATTTT.

This clone was seen just once. The J gene is TRBJ1-2, the V gene TRBV10-3, with D perhaps TRBD1 (5 bases). Germline V lookup: CDR1 ENHRY, CDR2 SYGVKD. V was trimmed by 5 bases and J by 3 bases, leaving 13 bases between them. This CDR3 has 14 amino acids. CDR3 protein: CAISTRQGDYGYTF. The CDR3 nucleotides are TGTGCCATCAGTACCCGGCAGGGCGACTATGGCTACACCTTC.

V gene TRBV20-1 combines with J gene TRBJ1-5, with D possibly being TRBD1 (6 bases). Between the trimmed V and J ends, which lost 3 bases and 0 bases, there was a span of 36 bases. The CDR3 loop spans 23 amino acids. Germline values: CDR1 DFQATT, CDR2 SNEGSKA (reference sequence). CDR3: CSASGLAISAARAGTNSNQPQHF. The CDR3, as DNA: TGCAGTGCTAGTGGACTGGCTATCTCGGCCGCGCGCGCCGGGACAAATAGCAATCAGCCCCAGCATTTT.

The CDR3, as DNA: TGTGCCAGCAGTTCCCGGTCGGGGGCAACTAATGAAAAACTGTTTTTT. As protein: CASSSRSGATNEKLFF. The chain has TRBV27 and TRBJ1-4, with a possible D match to TRBD1 (5 bases). Trimming removed 4 bases from V and 0 bases from J, with 12 bases in between. The CDR3 is 16 amino acids. Germline lookup yields CDR1 MNHEY and CDR2 SMNVEV (reference sequence).

This sequence joins TRBV9 and TRBJ2-5; TRBD2 matches 7 bases. The CDR3 loop spans 14 amino acids. Unmatched junction bases numbered 5, after V lost 1 base and J lost 5 bases. Germline V gives CDR1 SGDLS, CDR2 YYNGEE. The CDR3 loop reads CASSVMGGEETQYF. The CDR3 DNA is TGTGCCAGCAGCGTAATGGGAGGGGAGGAGACCCAGTACTTC.

V and J are TRBV18 and TRBJ1-5; maybe TRBD1 (6 bases). CDR1 is KGHSH, CDR2 LQKENI, per germline. V was shortened by 2 bases and J by 4 bases, with 9 bases between the two germline ends. The CDR3 contains 14 residues. In nucleotides, the CDR3 is TGTGCCAGCTCACCAGGGGGCCCAAATCAGCCCCAGCATTTT. Its translation: CASSPGGPNQPQHF.

The V and J genes are TRBV20-1 and TRBJ2-4; D unresolved. The CDR3 has 12 amino acids. Germline CDR1 is DFQATT and CDR2 is SNEGSKA (reference sequence). V gave up 3 bases and J gave up 7 bases, with 10 bases separating them. Here the CDR3 reads CSASYQDNIQYF. The CDR3 bases are TGCAGTGCTAGTTACCAAGACAACATTCAGTACTTC.

The rearrangement links TRBV7-4 to TRBJ2-3; 11 bases map to TRBD2. CDR1 SGHVT and CDR2 SQSDAQ come from the germline V gene. Unmatched junction bases numbered 18, after V lost 1 base and J lost 3 bases. This CDR3 comprises 21 residues. This CDR3 is CASSLGTSGGYYDARTDTQYF. CDR3 bases: TGTGCCAGCAGCTTAGGCACTAGCGGGGGATACTATGACGCTCGGACAGATACGCAGTATTTT.

This chain uses TRBV11-2 with TRBJ1-5, with TRBD1 as a possible D gene (6 bases). V was pared by 5 bases and J by 5 bases, with 19 bases between. This CDR3 has 16 amino acids. Per the germline V gene, CDR1 is SGHAT and CDR2 is FQNNGV. CDR3 nucleotides: TGTGCCAGCAGCGATCCCGGGACAAGGGTATATCAGCCCCAGCATTTT. As protein: CASSDPGTRVYQPQHF. Full variable domain (rest looked up from reference TRBV11-2 and TRBJ1-5): EAGVAQSPRYKIIEKRQSVAFWCNPISGHATLYWYQQILGQGPKLLIQFQNNGVVDDSQLPKDRFSAERLKGVDSTLKIQPAKLEDSAVYLCASSDPGTRVYQPQHFGDGTRLSIL.

The chain uses TRBV19 and TRBJ1-2; TRBD1 is a possible D gene (6 bases). Germline CDR1 and CDR2: LNHDA and SQIVND (reference sequence). V lost 4 bases to trimming and J lost 1 base, with 13 bases between them. The length of the CDR3 is 15 residues. CDR3 loop: CASSSKKQGNYGYTF. CDR3 nucleotides: TGTGCCAGTAGTAGTAAGAAACAGGGTAACTATGGCTACACCTTC.

This chain links TRBV7-2 with TRBJ2-7; D is possibly TRBD2 (6 bases). Trimming pared 8 bases from V and 4 bases from J, leaving 24 bases between. The CDR3 is 16 residues long. Germline CDR1 and CDR2: SGHTA and FQGNSA. CDR3: CASSGDRDSLGYEQYF. The CDR3 bases are TGTGCCAGCTCGGGGGATCGGGACTCCCTTGGGTACGAGCAGTACTTC. The full variable domain, rest sourced from reference TRBV7-2 and TRBJ2-7, is GAGVSQSPSNKVTEKGKDVELRCDPISGHTALYWYRQSLGQGLEFLIYFQGNSAPDKSGLPSDRFSAERTGGSVSTLTIQRTQQEDSAVYLCASSGDRDSLGYEQYFGPGTRLTVT.

This clone was counted a few times. V gene TRBV7-3 combines with J gene TRBJ2-3; D is ambiguous. This CDR3 comprises 13 residues. V was shortened by 0 bases and J by 6 bases, with 7 bases between the two germline ends. Per the germline V gene, CDR1 is SGHTA and CDR2 is FQGTGA. CDR3 loop: CASSLTGLDTQYF. In DNA form, the CDR3 reads TGTGCCAGCAGCTTAACAGGGTTGGATACGCAGTATTTT.

The rearrangement joins TRBV13 to TRBJ1-2; the D gene is possibly TRBD1 (5 bases). Germline CDR1 is PRHDT and CDR2 is FYEKMQ (reference sequence). The V end was cut by 1 base, the J end by 5 bases, with 20 bases between. The CDR3 consists of 17 residues. Here the CDR3 reads CASSLAGTQSTAYGYTF. In DNA, the CDR3 is TGTGCCAGCAGCTTAGCCGGGACGCAATCTACCGCATATGGCTACACCTTC.

The rearrangement uses TRBV2 and TRBJ2-7; 8 bases fit TRBD2. Germline V gene sequence: CDR1 SNHLY, CDR2 FYNNEI. Unmatched junction bases numbered 5, after V lost 10 bases and J lost 0 bases. The CDR3 is 13 residues long. The chain's CDR3 is CATGGSFSYEQYF. In DNA, the CDR3 is TGTGCCACGGGGGGGTCTTTCTCCTACGAGCAGTACTTC.

The rearrangement uses TRBV5-4 and TRBJ1-1, with D perhaps matching TRBD1 (5 bases). The CDR3 sequence is 15 residues long. Germline-derived CDR1 and CDR2 are SGHNT and YYREEE (reference sequence). The V end was cut by 0 bases, the J end by 4 bases, with 13 bases between. CDR3 loop: CASSLAGTLATEAFF. CDR3 nucleotide sequence: TGTGCCAGCAGCTTGGCCGGGACGCTCGCCACTGAAGCTTTCTTT.

The J gene is TRBJ2-3, the V gene TRBV4-3; no reliable D call. Trimming took 4 bases from V and 1 from J, leaving 12 bases between them. The CDR3 loop spans 15 amino acids. The germline V gene has CDR1 LGHNA and CDR2 YSLEER. The CDR3 DNA reads as TGCGCCAGCAGCCTTGGTAGGCAGGGCACAGATACGCAGTATTTT. Translating it yields CASSLGRQGTDTQYF.

This chain joins TRBV12-3 or TRBV12-4 and TRBJ1-3; D uncertain. Trimming cost V 3 bases and J 2 bases, with 2 bases left between them. This CDR3 has 12 residues. DNA for the CDR3: TGTGCCAGCAGTTTTGCTGGAAACACCATATATTTT. This encodes CASSFAGNTIYF.

The J gene is TRBJ1-4, the V gene TRBV5-1, with a tentative D call TRBD1 (5 bases). The CDR3 spans 13 residues. Trimming stripped 0 bases from V and 5 bases from J, with 5 bases between. Per germline, CDR1 SGHRS and CDR2 YFSETQ. Here the CDR3 DNA reads TGCGCCAGCAGCTTGGGACAGAATGAAAAACTGTTTTTT. The encoded protein is CASSLGQNEKLFF.

The DNA of the CDR3 is TGTGCCAGCAGCGCAGCCAGGGGGCGTTTTAGTGAAAAACTGTTTTTT. Translated, it gives CASSAARGRFSEKLFF. The V call is TRBV7-2, the J call TRBJ1-4; 8 bases map to TRBD1. This CDR3 contains 16 residues. In germline, CDR1 is SGHTA, CDR2 FQGNSA. Germline trimming cut 5 bases from V and 7 bases from J; bases unmatched to any gene: 12.

This clone was counted only a few times. The chain couples TRBV7-9 to TRBJ2-2; perhaps TRBD1 as D (6 bases). The germline V gene encodes CDR1 SEHNR and CDR2 FQNEAQ (reference sequence). Trimming left V 6 bases short and J 4 bases short, with 15 bases between. This CDR3 region has 15 residues. CDR3 sequence: CASRANRDGTGELFF. CDR3 nucleotide sequence: TGTGCCAGCAGAGCAAACAGGGATGGCACCGGGGAGCTGTTTTTT.

This clone was recorded only once. V gene TRBV29-1 combines with J gene TRBJ1-2, with TRBD1 matching 7 bases. The junction had 13 bases not matched to a gene; V was cut back by 5 bases and J by 4 bases. The CDR3 has 15 amino acids. Looked up from germline, CDR1 is SQVTM and CDR2 is ANQGSEA. The CDR3 region has the DNA TGCAGCGTTCGTACTTCTACAGGGGCCTTCTATGGCTACACCTTC. It specifies CSVRTSTGAFYGYTF.

This chain connects TRBV9 to TRBJ2-7; D is uncertain. CDR3 length: 13 residues. The V and J ends lost 0 bases and 1 base respectively, with 5 bases between them. Germline CDR1 reads SGDLS; CDR2 reads YYNGEE. The CDR3 sequence is CASSVARSYEQYF. CDR3 in DNA: TGTGCCAGCAGCGTAGCGAGGTCCTACGAGCAGTACTTC.

V gene TRBV9 combines with J gene TRBJ2-1; the match to TRBD2 covers 11 bases. Germline trimming cut 0 bases from V and 5 bases from J; bases unmatched to any gene: 1. The CDR3 consists of 15 residues. Germline CDR1 reads SGDLS; CDR2 reads YYNGEE. CDR3 residues: CASSVGTSGHNEQFF. Here the CDR3 DNA reads TGTGCCAGCAGCGTAGGGACTAGCGGGCACAATGAGCAGTTCTTC.

The gene calls are TRBV7-9 and TRBJ2-7; no clear D. The CDR3 contains 11 residues. Germline V gene data show CDR1 as SEHNR and CDR2 as FQNEAQ (reference sequence). CDR3 in DNA: TGTAGTACGGGCAGTTCCTACGAGCAGTACTTC. This encodes CSTGSSYEQYF.

In its sample, this clone was seen once. This chain uses TRBV29-1 with TRBJ2-1; unclear D gene. The CDR3 is 15 amino acids. V gave up 3 bases and J gave up 0 bases, with 12 bases separating them. Germline lookup yields CDR1 SQVTM and CDR2 ANQGSEA. The CDR3 DNA is TGCAGCGTTGATGCGGCTAGAAGCTCCTACAATGAGCAGTTCTTC. It codes for CSVDAARSSYNEQFF.

The sample holds a few counts of this clone. The chain recombines TRBV7-2 with TRBJ2-1; 10 bases are shared with TRBD1. V was clipped by 0 bases and J by 6 bases; unmatched bases: 11. The CDR3 is 18 residues long. Germline CDR1 SGHTA, CDR2 FQGNSA. The CDR3 DNA is TGTGCCAGCAGCTTAGCGCCCAGGGACAGGGGTGTGGGCAATGAGCAGTTCTTC. As protein: CASSLAPRDRGVGNEQFF.

This chain joins TRBV6-5 and TRBJ1-2; no firm D call. The V gene's germline CDR1 is MNHEY and CDR2 SVGAGI. Trimming removed 2 bases at V and 4 bases at J, with 8 bases between. The CDR3 loop spans 13 amino acids. This CDR3 is CASSYSSTYGYTF. CDR3 nucleotides: TGTGCCAGCAGTTACAGTAGTACCTATGGCTACACCTTC.

This clone came up once. The chain links TRBV5-1 to TRBJ1-5, with D possibly matching TRBD1 (5 bases). The CDR3 has 13 residues. The V and J ends lost 3 bases and 5 bases respectively, with 9 bases between them. Germline values: CDR1 SGHRS, CDR2 YFSETQ. The CDR3 sequence is CASSSMGDQPQHF. In DNA form, the CDR3 reads TGCGCCAGCAGCTCGATGGGGGATCAGCCCCAGCATTTT. Supplemented by reference TRBV5-1 and TRBJ1-5, the full variable domain reads KAGVTQTPRYLIKTRGQQVTLSCSPISGHRSVSWYQQTPGQGLQFLFEYFSETQRNKGNFPGRFSGRQFSNSRSEMNVSTLELGDSALYLCASSSMGDQPQHFGDGTRLSIL.

As concerns this clone: The same CDR3 arises from other DNA sequences in this sample as well. The V call is TRBV6-2 or TRBV6-3, the J call TRBJ2-7, with 10 bases identical to TRBD2. J was trimmed by 3 bases and V by 3 bases; bases with no gene match: 5. The length of the CDR3 is 15 residues. Germline CDR1 MNHEY, CDR2 SVGEGT. CDR3: CASSYGTSDYYEQYF. The CDR3 nucleotides read TGTGCCAGCAGTTATGGGACTAGCGACTACTACGAGCAGTACTTC.

The chain employs TRBV5-1 and TRBJ1-4; D perhaps matches TRBD1 (5 bases). The CDR3 is 16 residues long. Trimming removed 4 bases at V and 6 bases at J, with 19 bases between. Germline lookup yields CDR1 SGHRS and CDR2 YFSETQ. CDR3 coding DNA: TGCGCCAGCAGCCCGGGGCTAAGGGACTATTATGAAAAACTGTTTTTT. It specifies CASSPGLRDYYEKLFF.